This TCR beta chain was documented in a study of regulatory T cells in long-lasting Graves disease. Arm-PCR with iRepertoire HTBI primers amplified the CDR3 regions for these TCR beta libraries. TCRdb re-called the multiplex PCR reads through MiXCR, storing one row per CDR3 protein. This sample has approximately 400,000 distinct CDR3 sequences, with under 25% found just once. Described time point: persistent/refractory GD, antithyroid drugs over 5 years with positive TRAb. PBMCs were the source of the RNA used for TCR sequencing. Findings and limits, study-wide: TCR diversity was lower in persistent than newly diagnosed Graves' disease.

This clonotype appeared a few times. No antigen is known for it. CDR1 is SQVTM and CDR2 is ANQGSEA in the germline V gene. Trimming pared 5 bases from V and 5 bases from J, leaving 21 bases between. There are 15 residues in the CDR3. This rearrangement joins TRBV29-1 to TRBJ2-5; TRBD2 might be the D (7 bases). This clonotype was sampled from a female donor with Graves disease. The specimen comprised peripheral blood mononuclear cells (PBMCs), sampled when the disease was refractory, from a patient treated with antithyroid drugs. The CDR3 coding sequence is TGCAGCGTTCTGGAGGGGGGGCGAGGGGGGGAGACCCAGTACTTC. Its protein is CSVLEGGRGGETQYF.